Listed below are T cell receptor beta chains from one sample, sequenced in a study of early T cells in non-severe SARS-CoV-2 infection. Via MiXCR, TCRdb re-called the 5' RACE reads, giving one row per CDR3 protein. The sample lists roughly 54,000 distinct CDR3 sequences, over 5% seen once, with about 7% in the top ten. Material: whole blood. All receptors derive from an adult who was a healthcare worker with PCR-confirmed SARS-CoV-2 infection or an uninfected control (not recorded which). Each CDR3 is given with its conserved first and last residue.

CDR3aa,j_gene,v_gene
CASSSRGTEAFF,TRBJ1-1,TRBV27
CASSFLGLVDNEQFF,TRBJ2-1,TRBV12-3/TRBV12-4
CASGQAGYF,TRBJ2-7,TRBV6-2/TRBV6-3
CASNSGTSGRPEQYF,TRBJ2-7,TRBV5-1
CASRDASGTREQYF,TRBJ2-7,TRBV6-5
CASSPGQGATNYGYTF,TRBJ1-2,TRBV7-8
CASSFPRSGDSGANVLTF,TRBJ2-6,TRBV7-8
CASSFSSYNEQFF,TRBJ2-1,TRBV7-2
CASSLTGGVGELFF,TRBJ2-2,TRBV12-3/TRBV12-4
CASSQVPLLGANEQFF,TRBJ2-1,TRBV3-1
CASSSEGLGQPQHF,TRBJ1-5,TRBV6-5
CASKSGQVQETQYF,TRBJ2-5,TRBV11-2
CASGRTDWYQETQYF,TRBJ2-5,TRBV12-5
CAISAQTYNEQFF,TRBJ2-1,TRBV10-3
CASRPQGAGELFF,TRBJ2-2,TRBV6-1
CASSFEVRESRAFF,TRBJ1-1,TRBV7-9